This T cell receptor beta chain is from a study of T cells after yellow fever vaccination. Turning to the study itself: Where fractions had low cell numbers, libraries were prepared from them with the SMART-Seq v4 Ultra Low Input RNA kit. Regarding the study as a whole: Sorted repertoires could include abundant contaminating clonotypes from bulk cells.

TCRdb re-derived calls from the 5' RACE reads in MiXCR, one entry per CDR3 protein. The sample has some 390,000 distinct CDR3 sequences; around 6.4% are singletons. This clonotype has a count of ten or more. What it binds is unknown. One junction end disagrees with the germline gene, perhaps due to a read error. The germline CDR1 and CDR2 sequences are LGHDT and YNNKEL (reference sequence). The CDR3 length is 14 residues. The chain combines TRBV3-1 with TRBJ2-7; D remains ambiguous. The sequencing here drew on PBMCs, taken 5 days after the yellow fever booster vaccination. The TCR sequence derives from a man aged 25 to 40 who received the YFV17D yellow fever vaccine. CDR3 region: CASRLDIYSSEQYF. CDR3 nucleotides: TGTGCCAGCAGACTTGACATCTATTCCTCCGAGCAGTACTTC.